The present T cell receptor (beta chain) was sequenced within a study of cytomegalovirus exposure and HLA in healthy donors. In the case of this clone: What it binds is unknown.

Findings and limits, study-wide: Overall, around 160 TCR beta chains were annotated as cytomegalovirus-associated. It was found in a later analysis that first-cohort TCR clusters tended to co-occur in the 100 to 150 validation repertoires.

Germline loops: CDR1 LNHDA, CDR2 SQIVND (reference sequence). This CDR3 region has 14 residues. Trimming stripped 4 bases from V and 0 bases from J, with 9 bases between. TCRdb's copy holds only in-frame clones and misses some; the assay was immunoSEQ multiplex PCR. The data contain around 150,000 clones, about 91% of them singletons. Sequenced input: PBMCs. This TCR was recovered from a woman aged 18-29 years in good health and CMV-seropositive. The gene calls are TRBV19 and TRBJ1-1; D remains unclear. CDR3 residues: CASSTRRLNTEAFF. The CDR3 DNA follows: TGTGCCAGTAGTACCAGGAGGCTGAACACTGAAGCTTTCTTT.